These T cell receptor beta chains were read from a single sample in a study of technical replicates of blood from several donors. The protocol was immunoSEQ multiplex PCR, while the TCRdb copy is restricted to in-frame clones and leaves out a portion. The sample contains around 100,000 clones, about 95% of which appear only once. Sequencing was carried out using T cells isolated from PBMCs. These receptors came from a human donor in good health. The CDR3 runs from the conserved cysteine through the conserved F or W.

v_gene	j_gene	CDR3aa
TRBV6-4	TRBJ2-1	CASSAYGGNNEQFF
TRBV30	TRBJ2-1	CAWSVEGGSLNEQFF
TRBV7-9	TRBJ2-1	CASSLEGGRGMFF
TRBV7-3	TRBJ2-1	CASSLEALNEQFF
TRBV5-1	TRBJ2-2	CASSLLGQSNTGELFF
TRBV11-3	TRBJ2-3	CASSSRTSQASRIASDTQYF
TRBV9	TRBJ2-5	CASSDPKIAGGTETQYF
TRBV12-5	TRBJ1-2	CARTTGDAGYTF
TRBV11-2	TRBJ2-7	CASSFSGLGYEQYF
TRBV6-5	TRBJ2-7	CASSRGRGHEQYF
TRBV13	TRBJ2-7	CASSSGSSIGEQYF
TRBV6-5	TRBJ1-4	CASSSGQGYEKLFF
TRBV11-2	TRBJ1-3	CASSLGRGPGNTIYF
TRBV7-9	TRBJ2-7	CASSRTPGTFYEQYF
TRBV11-2	TRBJ2-1	CASSLTDPGEQFF
TRBV7-8	TRBJ1-1	CASSSQQVMNTEAFF
TRBV28	TRBJ2-3	CASSLWASGRDTQYF
TRBV18	TRBJ2-7	CASSVSHEQYF
TRBV7-2	TRBJ2-5	CASRRRQGATEETQYF
TRBV2	TRBJ2-7	CASKGLAAYEQYF
TRBV7-7	TRBJ2-1	CASSLETSGYNEQFF
TRBV15	TRBJ2-1	CATSRASYNEQFF
TRBV6-1	TRBJ2-7	CASSDIAGGLSYEQYF
TRBV4-1	TRBJ2-3	CASSQEGRELDTQYF
TRBV28	TRBJ2-1	CASSLAGGPNEQFF
TRBV28	TRBJ2-1	CASSPAGLAGDLNEQFF
TRBV9	TRBJ1-2	CASSGVLVGANYGYTF
TRBV7-9	TRBJ2-7	CASSPPYQNPYEQYF
TRBV9	TRBJ2-4	CASGAGETMAKNIQYF
TRBV7-9	TRBJ1-3	CASSPQGAHLGNTIYF
TRBV29-1	TRBJ1-2	CSVSHWGEVDGYTF
TRBV4-2	TRBJ1-5	CASSQGRFQHF
TRBV2	TRBJ1-1	CASSEDGRGPTEAFF
TRBV7-9	TRBJ1-2	CASSLNMGTGGYTF
TRBV2	TRBJ1-4	CASSEMGTANEKLFF
TRBV10-3	TRBJ2-1	CAIKGPNHGRISNEQFF
TRBV7-9	TRBJ2-7	CASSLLAGGTLPGEQYF
TRBV7-2	TRBJ2-7	CASSWDRPYEQYF
TRBV6-1	TRBJ1-1	CAGDRGLNTEAFF
TRBV28	TRBJ1-2	CASAQSGGNYGYTF
TRBV9	TRBJ2-1	CASRDSVNNEQFF
TRBV9	TRBJ1-1	CASSVVLGGQGKAFF
TRBV4-1	TRBJ2-3	CASSQWVTSGRTDTQYF
TRBV5-1	TRBJ2-1	CASNERGGSYNEQFF
TRBV7-6	TRBJ1-1	CASSLAEGVGDTEAFF
TRBV25-1	TRBJ2-5	CASSESRASGRVPQYF
TRBV7-3	TRBJ2-7	CASSYRQVYYEQYF
TRBV27	TRBJ2-1	CASSFEQTMVYNEQFF
TRBV19	TRBJ2-2	CASTPSGRFTGELFF
TRBV9	TRBJ2-7	CASSAGQGVVEEQYF
TRBV30	TRBJ1-3	CAWGDRAWGNTIYF
TRBV12-1	TRBJ2-7	CAGPNRDSFDEQYF
TRBV12-5	TRBJ1-1	CASGLTGTGNTEAFF
TRBV9	TRBJ2-5	CASSAGLAGGIETQYF
TRBV27	TRBJ1-2	CASAFIGANYGYTF
TRBV7-2	TRBJ2-3	CASSLAGLFTDTQYF
TRBV30	TRBJ1-4	CAWSPQGEKLFF
TRBV5-6	TRBJ1-1	CASSIGQGEAFF
TRBV5-1	TRBJ2-5	CASSLYQTEHQETQYF
TRBV29-1	TRBJ2-7	CSGAGGSEQYF